This T cell receptor (beta chain) was recorded in a study of T-cell reconstitution after alpha-beta-depleted transplantation in children. Study-wide results and caveats: Reported findings indicate that, about two months after transplant, alpha-beta T cells came from several hundred expanded clones, which were derived from non-depleted graft cells. At one year after transplant, newly produced T cells mostly accounted for T-cell counts and diversity.

This clonotype appeared once. What it recognizes is unknown. Unique molecular identifiers featured in how the TCRbeta library was prepared. TCRdb reanalysed the PCR reads using MiXCR and keeps one entry per CDR3 protein. The sample yields about 580,000 distinct CDR3 sequences, more than 20% seen once. The receptor's source is a boy in the first two years of life who had a stem cell transplant for acute myeloid leukemia, so the T cells may come from the graft donor. The sample in question was PBMCs, mostly from graft donor cells, obtained 360 days after TCRalphabeta/CD19-depleted stem cell transplant.

Written as DNA, the CDR3 is TGCAGTGCTACCGACAGGGTTCAGATCGAGCAGTACTTC. This codes for CSATDRVQIEQYF. The chain uses TRBV20-1 and TRBJ2-7, with 7 nucleotides matching TRBD1. J lost 6 bases, V lost 4 bases, and 9 bases had no gene match. CDR1 and CDR2 from the germline V gene are DFQATT and SNEGSKA (reference sequence). The CDR3 covers 13 residues.